The 20 T cell receptor beta chains below all came from one sample that was sequenced in a study of CD8+ T cells in alopecia areata. Isolated RNA was reverse transcribed into cDNA used as the sequencing template. Data came from immunoSEQ multiplex PCR; TCRdb stores just in-frame clones and leaves some out. This table holds under 200,000 clones, 55% to 75% found once. The sample's treatment: oral pan-JAK inhibitor, 5-10 mg twice daily. Sample: CD4+ T cells sorted from blood, taken at week 24, from a patient treated with tofacitinib. These receptors were collected from a human donor with alopecia areata.

The V call is TRBV2, the J call TRBJ2-3; D may be TRBD1 (5 bases). Trimming removed 5 bases at V and 2 bases at J, with 14 bases between. Germline CDR1 is SNHLY and CDR2 is FYNNEI. The CDR3 covers 15 residues. The CDR3 reads CASSPPDSFTDTQYF. Here the CDR3 DNA reads TGTGCCAGCAGTCCTCCAGACAGCTTCACAGATACGCAGTATTTT. Full variable domain (remainder filled in from reference TRBV2 and TRBJ2-3): EPEVTQTPSHQVTQMGQEVILRCVPISNHLYFYWYRQILGQKVEFLVSFYNNEISEKSEIFDDQFSVERPDGSNFTLKIRSTKLEDSAMYFCASSPPDSFTDTQYFGPGTRLTVL.

This rearrangement joins TRBV29-1 to TRBJ1-2; D possibly corresponds to TRBD1 (5 bases). This CDR3 region has 15 residues. The germline V gene has CDR1 SQVTM and CDR2 ANQGSEA. The V end lost 7 bases, the J end lost 2 bases, and 20 bases lay between the germline ends. The CDR3 DNA reads TGCAGCGGTCTCGGGTGGGAGGGGACGAACTATGGCTACACCTTC. Amino acid sequence: CSGLGWEGTNYGYTF.

The genes are TRBV19 and TRBJ1-2; a weak D match, TRBD1 (5 bases). The CDR3 extends over 14 amino acids. V gave up 5 bases and J gave up 2 bases, with 12 bases separating them. Germline V gene sequence: CDR1 LNHDA, CDR2 SQIVND (reference sequence). The CDR3 DNA reads TGTGCCAGTAGTTGGGACGGCCAGAACTATGGCTACACCTTC. Translated: CASSWDGQNYGYTF.

The rearrangement joins TRBV30 to TRBJ1-1; D is uncertain. CDR1 and CDR2 (germline): GTSNPN, SVGIG (reference sequence). CDR3 length equals 11 residues. Deletions cut 3 bases from V and 2 bases from J, with 4 bases between. CDR3 DNA sequence: TGTGCCTGGAGCAGAAACACTGAAGCTTTCTTT. Translating it yields CAWSRNTEAFF.

A few counts support this clone. This sequence joins TRBV9 and TRBJ2-1, with 7 bases identical to TRBD2. Germline loops: CDR1 SGDLS, CDR2 YYNGEE. After removal of 4 bases from V and 4 bases from J, the junction contained 11 bases not matched to a gene. The CDR3 sequence is 16 residues long. The CDR3 DNA reads as TGTGCCAGCAGCCCCCGAGGTGTCGGGGGGTACAATGAGCAGTTCTTC. Translation: CASSPRGVGGYNEQFF. Full variable domain (remainder filled in from reference TRBV9 and TRBJ2-1): DSGVTQTPKHLITATGQRVTLRCSPRSGDLSVYWYQQSLDQGLQFLIQYYNGEERAKGNILERFSAQQFPDLHSELNLSSLELGDSALYFCASSPRGVGGYNEQFFGPGTRLTVL.

The chain uses TRBV29-1 and TRBJ1-1, with D perhaps matching TRBD1 (6 bases). Trimming stripped 7 bases from V and 0 bases from J, with 12 bases between. Germline lookup yields CDR1 SQVTM and CDR2 ANQGSEA. This CDR3 has 13 amino acids. Here the CDR3 reads CSGGGRMNTEAFF. As DNA, the CDR3 is TGCAGCGGGGGGGGCCGAATGAACACTGAAGCTTTCTTT.

The chain uses TRBV5-1 and TRBJ1-6; possible D gene TRBD1, 6 bases. The CDR3 totals 14 residues. CDR1 is SGHRS, CDR2 YFSETQ, per germline. The V gene lost 2 bases and the J gene lost 5 bases, with 8 bases spanning the gap. The CDR3 spells CASSFRGDNSPLHF. In nucleotides, the CDR3 is TGCGCCAGCAGCTTCAGGGGAGATAATTCACCCCTCCACTTT.

The CDR3 region has the DNA TGTGCCAGCAGCTTAGGTCGCTACGAGCAGTACTTC. The encoded protein is CASSLGRYEQYF. This chain uses TRBV7-2 with TRBJ2-7; no clear D. CDR1 is SGHTA, CDR2 FQGNSA, per germline. This CDR3 has 12 residues. V shed 1 base and J shed 3 bases, with 4 bases lying between them.

This clone came up a few times. J is TRBJ2-5 and V is TRBV6-1, with D hard to call. The germline V gene has CDR1 MNHNS and CDR2 SASEGT. The CDR3 spans 12 residues. V lost 5 bases to trimming and J lost 4 bases, with 8 bases between them. The CDR3 bases are TGTGCCAGCAGTCCAGCGACAGAGACCCAGTACTTC. This translates into CASSPATETQYF.

The chain has TRBV19 and TRBJ2-7; TRBD1 aligns across 8 bases. Germline V lookup: CDR1 LNHDA, CDR2 SQIVND (reference sequence). V lost 6 bases and J lost 2; bases outside the gene matches: 9. The CDR3 length is 15 residues. CDR3: CASSPRGPAPYEQYF. CDR3 bases: TGTGCCAGTAGCCCCAGGGGGCCGGCCCCCTACGAGCAGTACTTC.

This clone turned up a few times. The CDR3 coding sequence is TGTGCCAGCACCCTACGCGGGACAGGATCTATATATGGCTACACCTTC. Translating it yields CASTLRGTGSIYGYTF. The V and J genes are TRBV2 and TRBJ1-2; 8 nucleotides align to TRBD1. The length of the CDR3 is 16 residues. V trimming: 7 bases; J trimming: 5 bases; junction bases outside the gene matches: 15. Germline lookup yields CDR1 SNHLY and CDR2 FYNNEI.

This clone was seen only a few times. Additional DNA sequences in this sample encode the identical CDR3. V is TRBV18 and J is TRBJ2-7, with D perhaps matching TRBD2 (5 bases). The germline CDR1 and CDR2 sequences are KGHSH and LQKENI. There are 13 residues in the CDR3. V dropped 2 bases and J dropped 6 bases, with 11 bases sitting between them. In DNA, the CDR3 is TGTGCCAGCTCACCATCCGGCCGGGGCGAGCAGTACTTC. Its protein product is CASSPSGRGEQYF.

The V and J genes are TRBV6-1 and TRBJ2-5; D is ambiguous. This CDR3 is 16 amino acids long. The germline V and J ends were trimmed by 0 bases and 1 base, with 12 bases remaining between them. Germline values: CDR1 MNHNS, CDR2 SASEGT. The CDR3 loop is CASSEARRWSQETQYF. CDR3 coding DNA: TGTGCCAGCAGTGAAGCGCGTAGGTGGTCCCAAGAGACCCAGTACTTC.

The gene calls are TRBV5-1 and TRBJ1-3; D not resolved. In germline, CDR1 is SGHRS, CDR2 YFSETQ. Trimming shortened V by 0 bases and J by 4 bases, and 8 bases separated the two germline ends. The CDR3 has 14 residues. CDR3 protein: CASSLDGRGNTIYF. CDR3 in DNA: TGCGCCAGCAGCTTGGACGGCAGAGGAAACACCATATATTTT.

As regards this clone: The sample holds other DNA sequences that translate to the same CDR3. V gene TRBV10-3 combines with J gene TRBJ2-5; D remains ambiguous. CDR1 is ENHRY and CDR2 is SYGVKD in the germline V gene. The V and J ends lost 4 bases and 5 bases respectively, with 8 bases between them. The CDR3 length is 12 residues. The CDR3: CAISGGLETQYF. CDR3 bases: TGTGCCATCAGTGGAGGTTTGGAGACCCAGTACTTC.

The chain uses TRBV7-2 and TRBJ1-1; D is unresolved. This CDR3 comprises 13 residues. The germline gives CDR1 SGHTA, CDR2 FQGNSA. V was trimmed by 6 bases and J by 7 bases, leaving 15 bases between them. Here the CDR3 DNA reads TGTGCCAGCAGACTACGCGGGAGCCATGAAGCTTTCTTT. This sequence encodes CASRLRGSHEAFF.

V is TRBV7-9 and J is TRBJ2-5, with 8 bases fitting TRBD2. The CDR3 consists of 12 residues. Germline values: CDR1 SEHNR, CDR2 FQNEAQ (reference sequence). The junction had 7 bases not matched to a gene; V was cut back by 8 bases and J by 8 bases. This CDR3 reads CASGLSGVTQYF. For the CDR3, the DNA is TGTGCCAGCGGCCTTAGCGGGGTCACCCAGTACTTC.

This clone was recorded a few times. This chain connects TRBV5-1 to TRBJ2-2; tentative D call: TRBD2 (5 bases). The V and J ends lost 3 bases and 3 bases respectively, with 12 bases between them. The germline V gene encodes CDR1 SGHRS and CDR2 YFSETQ. The CDR3 spans 15 residues. As DNA, the CDR3 is TGCGCCAGCAGCTCCGGGAACGGGGACACCGGGGAGCTGTTTTTT. Its translation is CASSSGNGDTGELFF.

The table lists this clone with a few counts. The chain has TRBV27 and TRBJ1-4; D might be TRBD1 (5 bases). In germline, CDR1 is MNHEY, CDR2 SMNVEV (reference sequence). There are 15 residues in the CDR3. The V end was cut by 5 bases, the J end by 0 bases, with 10 bases between. The CDR3 sequence is CASSHAGSTNEKLFF. For the CDR3, the DNA is TGTGCCAGCAGTCACGCAGGGTCAACTAATGAAAAACTGTTTTTT. The whole variable domain, filled in from reference TRBV27 and TRBJ1-4, reads EAQVTQNPRYLITVTGKKLTVTCSQNMNHEYMSWYRQDPGLGLRQIYYSMNVEVTDKGDVPEGYKVSRKEKRNFPLILESPSPNQTSLYFCASSHAGSTNEKLFFGSGTQLSVL.

The chain has TRBV5-1 and TRBJ2-3, with 7 bases lining up with TRBD1. After removal of 4 bases from V and 2 bases from J, the junction contained 7 bases not matched to a gene. The CDR3 runs 15 residues. CDR1 is SGHRS, CDR2 YFSETQ, per germline. The CDR3 spells CASSSLGQTTDTQYF. The CDR3, as DNA: TGCGCCAGCAGCAGCTTGGGACAGACCACAGATACGCAGTATTTT.